A single sample is the source of the 14 T cell receptor beta chains below, sequenced in a study of T-cell reconstitution after alpha-beta-depleted transplantation in children. Molecular barcoding with unique molecular identifiers was used for the TCRbeta library. TCRdb re-derived calls from the PCR reads in MiXCR, one entry per CDR3 protein. The sample carries 230,000 or so distinct CDR3 sequences, around 12% recorded once. Here the sequenced sample was PBMCs from the stem cell graft donor, taken from the stem cell graft. These receptors all come from a human donor who donated a stem cell graft to a child with acute lymphoblastic leukemia.

There are many counts of this clonotype. The rearrangement uses TRBV20-1 and TRBJ2-7; D gene unclear. The CDR3 length is 16 residues. Deletions cut 3 bases from V and 3 bases from J, with 21 bases between. Per the germline V gene, CDR1 is DFQATT and CDR2 is SNEGSKA (reference sequence). Written as DNA, the CDR3 is TGCAGTGCTAGGGATTTCGGCTCCCTGAGGAACTACGAGCAGTACTTC. Its protein product is CSARDFGSLRNYEQYF.

This clonotype occurred many times. The chain joins TRBV7-6 to TRBJ1-1; 11 bases align to TRBD1. This CDR3 contains 14 residues. Germline-derived CDR1 and CDR2 are SGHVS and FNYEAQ. The junction had 3 bases not matched to a gene; V was cut back by 5 bases and J by 4 bases. The CDR3 DNA reads TGTGCCAGCAGCAAGGGACAGGGGGTCACTGAAGCTTTCTTT. Its translation is CASSKGQGVTEAFF.

The rearrangement joins TRBV20-1 to TRBJ2-7; TRBD2 matches at 8 bases. The germline V gene encodes CDR1 DFQATT and CDR2 SNEGSKA (reference sequence). CDR3 length equals 17 residues. V lost 1 base to trimming and J lost 0 bases; unmatched junction nucleotides: 11. The CDR3 region has the DNA TGCAGTGCTAGAGGCTTAGCGGGGACTTACAACTCCTACGAGCAGTACTTC. Its protein is CSARGLAGTYNSYEQYF.

V is TRBV7-6 and J is TRBJ2-2; D tentatively reads TRBD1 or TRBD2 (5 bases each). The CDR3 runs 14 residues. The V and J ends lost 5 bases and 2 bases respectively, with 9 bases between them. Germline V CDR1 and CDR2: SGHVS, FNYEAQ. The CDR3 loop is CASSRDHNTGELFF. CDR3 bases: TGTGCCAGCAGCAGGGACCACAACACCGGGGAGCTGTTTTTT.

V and J are TRBV7-2 and TRBJ2-5; D is undetermined. With 4 bases removed from V and 4 bases from J, the gap between germline ends came to 7 bases. Germline V lookup: CDR1 SGHTA, CDR2 FQGNSA. The CDR3 length is 12 residues. CDR3: CASSSLTETQYF. The DNA of the CDR3 is TGTGCCAGCAGCTCTTTGACAGAGACCCAGTACTTC.

Comment on this clonotype: A read error is possible here, since a much larger clone lies one base away. The rearrangement links TRBV27 to TRBJ1-1; unclear D gene. Germline CDR1 MNHEY, CDR2 SMNVEV (reference sequence). This CDR3 is built from 15 residues. The CDR3 is CASSLIREPGTGAFF. The CDR3 DNA sequence: TGTGCCAGCAGTTTAATAAGGGAGCCGGGCACTGGAGCTTTCTTT.

The chain uses TRBV12-3 or TRBV12-4 and TRBJ1-1, with 7 bases matching TRBD1. Germline trimming cut 3 bases from V and 5 bases from J; bases unmatched to any gene: 6. The CDR3 loop spans 14 amino acids. The CDR3 region has the DNA TGTGCCAGCAGTTTTACAGGGGTGAGGACTGAAGCTTTCTTT. Residues: CASSFTGVRTEAFF.

This clonotype was observed many times. This chain uses TRBV18 with TRBJ1-2, with a weak D call TRBD1 (6 bases). The CDR3 loop spans 14 amino acids. Trimming cost V 3 bases and J 8 bases, with 16 bases left between them. CDR1 is KGHSH and CDR2 is LQKENI in the germline V gene. The chain's CDR3 is CASSPPGTPAGYTF. In DNA form, the CDR3 reads TGTGCCAGCTCACCCCCCGGGACACCAGCCGGCTACACCTTC.

The chain uses TRBV19 and TRBJ2-1; TRBD2 matches at 7 bases. V was pared by 11 bases and J by 0 bases, with 13 bases of the junction left unmatched. The CDR3 is 16 residues long. The germline V gene has CDR1 LNHDA and CDR2 SQIVND (reference sequence). The CDR3 region has the DNA TGTGCCTCTCTTGCGAGAGCGGGGAGCTCCTACAATGAGCAGTTCTTC. It codes for CASLARAGSSYNEQFF.

In this sample, this clonotype turned up many times. The chain uses TRBV20-1 and TRBJ1-3, with D perhaps TRBD1 (5 bases). The CDR3 runs 16 residues. Germline CDR1 is DFQATT and CDR2 is SNEGSKA (reference sequence). The V gene lost 0 bases and the J gene lost 0 bases, with 12 bases spanning the gap. The CDR3, as DNA: TGCAGTGCTAGAGATCGTGTGACAGCCTCTGGAAACACCATATATTTT. The encoded protein is CSARDRVTASGNTIYF.

Ten or more counts support this clonotype. V and J are TRBV5-1 and TRBJ2-1; D is unclear. This CDR3 region has 15 residues. Trimming shortened V by 0 bases and J by 5 bases, and 12 bases separated the two germline ends. Germline lookup yields CDR1 SGHRS and CDR2 YFSETQ. Written as DNA, the CDR3 is TGCGCCAGCAGCTTGGCCCCAGGAATGGACAATGAGCAGTTCTTC. Translation gives CASSLAPGMDNEQFF.

V and J are TRBV19 and TRBJ2-7, with D uncertain. The CDR3 consists of 14 residues. The V gene lost 6 bases and the J gene lost 6 bases, with 18 bases spanning the gap. Germline V gene data show CDR1 as LNHDA and CDR2 as SQIVND (reference sequence). The CDR3 loop is CASSPSGPPGEQYF. The CDR3 DNA follows: TGTGCCAGTAGCCCCTCAGGCCCCCCGGGCGAGCAGTACTTC.

Many counts were recorded for this clonotype. The V call is TRBV7-9, the J call TRBJ2-7, with no clear D. Germline CDR1 reads SEHNR; CDR2 reads FQNEAQ (reference sequence). Trimming took off 2 bases at V and 3 bases at J, with 14 bases between the two ends. CDR3 size: 15 residues. The CDR3 DNA reads TGTGCCAGCAGCTTAAGGGCCGTGAATTTCTACGAGCAGTACTTC. The encoded protein is CASSLRAVNFYEQYF.

This clonotype occurred many times. The rearrangement joins TRBV11-2 to TRBJ1-3; no clear D. Germline V gene data show CDR1 as SGHAT and CDR2 as FQNNGV. This CDR3 is built from 15 residues. V was shortened by 1 base and J by 8 bases, with 15 bases between the two germline ends. CDR3 loop: CASSLVGYSGDTIYF. The DNA of the CDR3 is TGTGCCAGCAGCTTAGTTGGCTACTCCGGGGACACCATATATTTT. Full variable domain (remainder filled in from reference TRBV11-2 and TRBJ1-3): EAGVAQSPRYKIIEKRQSVAFWCNPISGHATLYWYQQILGQGPKLLIQFQNNGVVDDSQLPKDRFSAERLKGVDSTLKIQPAKLEDSAVYLCASSLVGYSGDTIYFGEGSWLTVV.